The 13 T cell receptor beta chains below all came from one sample that was sequenced in a study of blood T cell repertoires in COVID-19. The table came from immunoSEQ multiplex PCR; TCRdb's copy has only in-frame clones and leaves some out. The table shows fewer than 120,000 clones, with 87% occurring only once. Material for sequencing was peripheral blood. These receptors were taken from a human donor in a cohort sampled during active COVID-19.

The CDR3 DNA follows: TGTGCCAGCAGACGACAGGGACAGATTAGCACAGATACGCAGTATTTT. It specifies CASRRQGQISTDTQYF. The rearrangement uses TRBV27 and TRBJ2-3; TRBD1 matches 7 bases. The germline V gene has CDR1 MNHEY and CDR2 SMNVEV (reference sequence). The CDR3 is 16 amino acids. The V and J ends lost 6 bases and 0 bases, in that order; junction bases with no gene match: 9.

This rearrangement joins TRBV7-2 to TRBJ2-5; 9 bases fit TRBD2. V dropped 3 bases and J dropped 2; count of bases not matched to a gene: 7. CDR3 length: 16 amino acids. Germline V gives CDR1 SGHTA, CDR2 FQGNSA. CDR3 loop: CASSFRLADYQETQYF. CDR3 DNA sequence: TGTGCCAGCAGCTTTCGACTAGCGGACTATCAAGAGACCCAGTACTTC.

The rearrangement links TRBV4-1 to TRBJ1-2, with D possibly TRBD1 on 5 matching bases. Trimming shortened V by 2 bases and J by 3 bases, and 25 bases separated the two germline ends. CDR1 and CDR2 (germline): MGHRA, YSYEKL. The CDR3 contains 19 residues. CDR3 loop: CASSQLRLIRGEKYYGYTF. The CDR3 DNA sequence: TGCGCCAGCAGCCAACTTAGGTTGATACGGGGGGAGAAGTACTATGGCTACACCTTC.

The rearrangement joins TRBV11-2 to TRBJ1-1; D is undetermined. Per germline, CDR1 SGHAT and CDR2 FQNNGV. Trimming cost V 5 bases and J 0 bases, with 13 bases left between them. CDR3 length: 15 amino acids. In DNA, the CDR3 is TGTGCCAGCAGCCCCCTCGTTTACATGAACACTGAAGCTTTCTTT. Its translation: CASSPLVYMNTEAFF.

This clone was seen just once. The V call is TRBV5-1, the J call TRBJ1-4, with TRBD1 identical over 7 bases. The junction had 6 bases not matched to a gene; V was cut back by 0 bases and J by 10 bases. Per germline, CDR1 SGHRS and CDR2 YFSETQ. This CDR3 is 14 amino acids long. CDR3 loop: CASSLGTGPVKLFF. CDR3 coding DNA: TGCGCCAGCAGCTTGGGGACAGGCCCGGTAAAACTGTTTTTT.

This sequence joins TRBV28 and TRBJ2-3, with D possibly being TRBD2 (6 bases). V shed 6 bases and J shed 2 bases, with 12 bases lying between them. The germline CDR1 and CDR2 sequences are MDHEN and SYDVKM. There are 14 residues in the CDR3. CDR3 sequence (DNA): TGTGCCAGCAGCCCGGGCGGGATCACAGATACGCAGTATTTT. It yields the protein CASSPGGITDTQYF.

This chain links TRBV6-5 with TRBJ2-3, with D hard to call. Germline CDR1 is MNHEY and CDR2 is SVGAGI. The CDR3 consists of 13 residues. V was trimmed by 0 bases and J by 4 bases, leaving 5 bases between them. The DNA of the CDR3 is TGTGCCAGCAGTTACTCCTCCCCAGATACGCAGTATTTT. Translated, it gives CASSYSSPDTQYF.

This clone has a single count. The V call is TRBV4-1, the J call TRBJ2-3; tentatively, D is TRBD2 (5 bases). The CDR3 is 15 amino acids. Trimming pared 3 bases from V and 2 bases from J, leaving 12 bases between. Germline CDR1 reads MGHRA; CDR2 reads YSYEKL. The CDR3: CASSQQAELTDTQYF. CDR3 nucleotide sequence: TGCGCCAGCAGCCAGCAAGCGGAACTCACAGATACGCAGTATTTT.

The chain uses TRBV7-2 and TRBJ2-1, with D possibly matching TRBD2 (5 bases). V was shortened by 2 bases and J by 0 bases, with 11 bases between the two germline ends. Germline assignment: CDR1 SGHTA and CDR2 FQGNSA. The CDR3 is 16 residues long. The DNA for the CDR3 is TGTGCCAGCAGCTTAACCGGCGGGCGCTCCTACAATGAGCAGTTCTTC. Amino acids: CASSLTGGRSYNEQFF.

The gene calls are TRBV9 and TRBJ2-7, with D unresolved. The CDR3 spans 13 residues. The ends were cut back, 0 bases at V and 1 base at J, with 5 bases in the middle. Germline V gene lookup returns CDR1 SGDLS and CDR2 YYNGEE. CDR3 amino acids: CASSVGPSYEQYF. The CDR3 bases are TGTGCCAGCAGCGTAGGGCCATCCTACGAGCAGTACTTC.

The chain carries TRBV27 and TRBJ2-1; D call uncertain. V was cut by 6 bases and J by 7 bases, with 22 bases left in between. The CDR3 spans 16 residues. Looked up from germline, CDR1 is MNHEY and CDR2 is SMNVEV (reference sequence). The CDR3 sequence is CASRDRSGRHKNEQFF. In DNA form, the CDR3 reads TGTGCCAGCAGGGATCGGTCAGGTCGACACAAGAATGAGCAGTTCTTC.

The V gene is TRBV6-2 or TRBV6-3, the J gene TRBJ2-7; 7 nucleotides line up with TRBD1. The CDR3 is 15 residues long. Trimming cost V 4 bases and J 3 bases; bases outside gene matches: 9. Germline CDR1 is MNHEY and CDR2 is SVGEGT. The CDR3 is CASSWPGQRNYEQYF. The CDR3 bases are TGTGCCAGCAGTTGGCCGGGACAGAGAAACTACGAGCAGTACTTC.

V gene TRBV18 combines with J gene TRBJ1-1; D is perhaps TRBD1 (5 bases). Trimming shortened V by 6 bases and J by 3 bases, and 14 bases separated the two germline ends. The length of the CDR3 is 14 residues. Germline V gene lookup returns CDR1 KGHSH and CDR2 LQKENI. CDR3 DNA: TGTGCCAGCTCTTCCAACTGGGGGGACACTGAAGCTTTCTTT. Protein: CASSSNWGDTEAFF.